Reported below is one TCR beta chain. The sample originates from a study of blood T cell repertoires in COVID-19. Study as a whole: PBMCs, B-cell-depleted T cells, or T cells were the source of the cDNA or gDNA that made up the material.

With 5 bases removed from V and 2 bases from J, the gap between germline ends came to 11 bases. Germline loops: CDR1 SEHNR, CDR2 FQNEAQ (reference sequence). This CDR3 has 14 amino acids. In the original workflow: Reference gene primer amplification yielded estimated nucleated cell counts. Generated by immunoSEQ multiplex PCR, the TCRdb table keeps only in-frame clones and is missing some. V and J calls and clone size come straight from that table; D and trimming were deduced from the DNA. The sample lists more than 250,000 clones; roughly 91% were seen once. The chain uses TRBV7-9 and TRBJ2-3; D is possibly TRBD1 (6 bases). The source is a man aged 50 to 60 with active or convalescent COVID-19. The sample was peripheral blood. The CDR3, as DNA: TGTGCCAGCAGCGCGACAGGTGCCACAGATACGCAGTATTTT. Translation gives CASSATGATDTQYF.